The TCR beta chain under discussion was sequenced for a study of T-cell reconstitution after alpha-beta-depleted transplantation in children. In the case of this clonotype: Its antigen remains unknown. A much larger clone lies one base from this, so it may be a read error.

Germline V gene data show CDR1 as SNHLY and CDR2 as FYNNEI. The CDR3 runs to 14 residues. Unique molecular identifiers were built into the TCRbeta library. TCRdb itself ran the PCR reads through MiXCR, one entry per CDR3 protein. The table records 450,000 to 550,000 distinct CDR3 sequences, more than 9.5% of them present only once. Regarding the study as a whole: The study reportedly traced alpha-beta T cells about two months after transplant to several hundred expanded graft clones.

This clonotype was sampled from a female patient aged 2 to 10 who had a stem cell transplant for aplastic anemia, so the T cells may come from the graft donor. The chain carries TRBV2 and TRBJ1-1, with a tentative D call TRBD1 (6 bases). This material consisted of PBMCs, mostly from graft donor cells, taken 180 days after TCRalphabeta/CD19-depleted stem cell transplant. Written as DNA, the CDR3 is TGTGCCAGCAAGCCCCAGGGGTCGAACGCTGAAGCTTTCTTT. It encodes CASKPQGSNAEAFF.